The 10 T cell receptor beta chains listed next were all sequenced from one sample in a study of T-cell reconstitution after alpha-beta-depleted transplantation in children. Unique molecular identifiers featured in how the TCRbeta library was prepared. One entry per CDR3 protein, called by TCRdb with MiXCR from the PCR reads. The sample contains some 590,000 distinct CDR3 sequences, roughly a tenth of which appear only once. The sequences come from PBMCs from the stem cell graft donor, collected from the stem cell graft. The receptors shown here come from a human donor who donated a stem cell graft to a child with acute myeloid leukemia.

This clonotype was seen a few times. Here the CDR3 reads CASSPPRQGHPEQYF. CDR3 in DNA: TGTGCCAGCTCACCACCGCGACAGGGGCATCCCGAGCAGTACTTC. The rearrangement links TRBV18 to TRBJ2-7; 8 nucleotides match TRBD1. The germline gives CDR1 KGHSH, CDR2 LQKENI. The CDR3 is 15 residues long. V shed 0 bases and J 6 bases; nucleotides not matched to a gene: 7.

This clonotype was counted between two and nine times. V usage is TRBV29-1 and J usage is TRBJ2-3, with D possibly matching TRBD1 (6 bases). V lost 6 bases and J lost 3, with 16 bases in between. In germline, CDR1 is SQVTM, CDR2 ANQGSEA. CDR3 length: 14 amino acids. CDR3 loop: CSVLGQQATDTQYF. Here the CDR3 DNA reads TGCAGCGTCCTTGGACAGCAGGCTACAGATACGCAGTATTTT.

The rearrangement uses TRBV7-3 and TRBJ2-2; no clear D gene. From germline, CDR1 is SGHTA and CDR2 FQGTGA. The length of the CDR3 is 17 residues. V dropped 2 bases and J dropped 7 bases, with 20 bases sitting between them. The CDR3 loop is CASSLGLRGSVNGELFF. DNA for the CDR3: TGTGCCAGCAGCTTAGGGTTGAGAGGATCGGTCAACGGGGAGCTGTTTTTT.

This clonotype showed up just a few times. The chain employs TRBV12-5 and TRBJ2-1; TRBD2 agrees at 12 bases. There are 17 residues in the CDR3. Germline trimming cut 5 bases from V and 2 bases from J; bases unmatched to any gene: 7. Germline CDR1 LGHNT, CDR2 FRNRAP. CDR3 region: CASGPGLAGLAYNEQFF. CDR3 in DNA: TGTGCTAGTGGTCCGGGACTAGCGGGCCTCGCCTACAATGAGCAGTTCTTC. Looking up the rest from reference TRBV12-5 and TRBJ2-1 gives the full variable domain: DARVTQTPRHKVTEMGQEVTMRCQPILGHNTVFWYRQTMMQGLELLAYFRNRAPLDDSGMPKDRFSAEMPDATLATLKIQPSEPRDSAVYFCASGPGLAGLAYNEQFFGPGTRLTVL.

The V gene is TRBV20-1, the J gene TRBJ2-2; TRBD2 aligns across 7 bases. Germline loops: CDR1 DFQATT, CDR2 SNEGSKA (reference sequence). CDR3 length: 16 amino acids. V was pared by 3 bases and J by 4 bases, with 11 bases of the junction left unmatched. In DNA, the CDR3 is TGCAGTGCTAGGGCTGTGGCGGGAGACGGCACCGGGGAGCTGTTTTTT. This sequence encodes CSARAVAGDGTGELFF.

This clonotype was observed a handful of times. The rearrangement links TRBV2 to TRBJ1-2, with D possibly TRBD1 on 5 matching bases. The germline CDR1 and CDR2 sequences are SNHLY and FYNNEI. CDR3 length: 14 amino acids. The ends were cut back, 5 bases at V and 4 bases at J, with 14 bases in the middle. CDR3 region: CASSQGGNSYGYTF. The CDR3 bases are TGTGCCAGCAGTCAGGGTGGGAACAGCTATGGCTACACCTTC. Based on the CDR3 plus reference TRBV2 and TRBJ1-2, the full variable domain is EPEVTQTPSHQVTQMGQEVILRCVPISNHLYFYWYRQILGQKVEFLVSFYNNEISEKSEIFDDQFSVERPDGSNFTLKIRSTKLEDSAMYFCASSQGGNSYGYTFGSGTRLTVV.

This clonotype has at least ten counts. CDR3 loop: CASSESGTGGPRTDTQYF. CDR3 coding DNA: TGTGCCAGCAGTGAGTCCGGGACAGGGGGCCCTCGCACAGATACGCAGTATTTT. The chain employs TRBV25-1 and TRBJ2-3; 12 bases are a match to TRBD1. Germline V CDR1 and CDR2: MGHDK, SYGVNS. The CDR3 has 18 amino acids. V lost 3 bases, J lost 1 base, and 8 bases stayed unmatched.

This clonotype was found a few times. The rearrangement links TRBV29-1 to TRBJ2-7; TRBD1 is a possible D gene (6 bases). Germline assignment: CDR1 SQVTM and CDR2 ANQGSEA. V shed 5 bases and J shed 1 base, with 12 bases lying between them. The CDR3 totals 13 residues. CDR3 sequence reads: CSVIRTDSYEQYF. In DNA, the CDR3 is TGCAGCGTTATACGGACAGATTCCTACGAGCAGTACTTC.

This clonotype has ten or more counts. This rearrangement joins TRBV7-2 to TRBJ1-1, with 9 bases identical to TRBD1. The germline gives CDR1 SGHTA, CDR2 FQGNSA. The V gene end was trimmed by 5 bases and the J gene end by 5 bases; junction bases not matched to a gene: 15. This CDR3 region has 17 residues. The DNA of the CDR3 is TGTGCCAGCAGCATACAGGGGACAGGGCAAGGAAGGACTGAAGCTTTCTTT. Protein product: CASSIQGTGQGRTEAFF.

The J gene is TRBJ1-1, the V gene TRBV3-1; 9 nucleotides match TRBD1. This CDR3 is 12 amino acids long. Germline V gene lookup returns CDR1 LGHDT and CDR2 YNNKEL (reference sequence). J was trimmed by 10 bases and V by 5 bases; bases with no gene match: 5. For the CDR3, the DNA is TGTGCCAGCAGCACAGGGGGCCGTGGAGCTTTCTTT. As protein: CASSTGGRGAFF. The variable domain in full, completed from reference TRBV3-1 and TRBJ1-1, reads DTAVSQTPKYLVTQMGNDKSIKCEQNLGHDTMYWYKQDSKKFLKIMFSYNNKELIINETVPNRFSPKSPDKAHLNLHINSLELGDSAVYFCASSTGGRGAFFGQGTRLTVV.